This T cell receptor (beta chain) was recovered during a study of T cells in Graves' hyperthyroidism and ophthalmopathy. RNA transcripts were the template for amplifying TCR beta CDR3 regions. Carried out on the TCR CDR3, a first-round RT-PCR used the HTBI primer set. MiXCR, run by TCRdb on the multiplex PCR reads, gives a single entry per CDR3 protein. The sample consists of roughly 200,000 distinct CDR3 sequences, approximately 20% of them appearing once. PBMCs stemmed from about 9.7 ml fresh peripheral blood. Trimming stripped 5 bases from V and 5 bases from J, with 18 bases between. This CDR3 contains 15 residues. The germline CDR1 and CDR2 sequences are SGHTA and FQGNSA.

The origin of this receptor is a man between 40 and 49 years old with Graves' hyperthyroidism. This chain connects TRBV7-2 to TRBJ2-5; the D is unclear. The sequencing input was blood. CDR3 amino acids: CASSTDVILGETQYF. In nucleotides, the CDR3 is TGTGCCAGCAGCACGGACGTAATTCTCGGGGAGACCCAGTACTTC. The variable domain in full, completed from reference TRBV7-2 and TRBJ2-5, reads GAGVSQSPSNKVTEKGKDVELRCDPISGHTALYWYRQSLGQGLEFLIYFQGNSAPDKSGLPSDRFSAERTGGSVSTLTIQRTQQEDSAVYLCASSTDVILGETQYFGPGTRLLVL.